This TCR beta chain was identified in a study of patients and donors after allogeneic stem cell transplantation. TCRdb fed the RT-PCR reads into MiXCR, producing one record per CDR3 protein. The data hold about 960,000 distinct CDR3 sequences, with roughly 18% observed a single time. Germline CDR1 and CDR2: SQVTM and ANQGSEA. The CDR3 totals 15 residues. Trimming at V came to 6 bases and at J to 6 bases, leaving 11 bases not matched to a gene. This clonotype turned up a few times. The sequence derives from a human donor who was either an allogeneic HSCT recipient or a stem cell or donor lymphocyte infusion donor (not recorded which). It is not recorded whose cells these are; they may come from a transplant donor. Sequenced material: blood, either unsorted or a sorted T cell fraction (not recorded which). The V call is TRBV29-1, the J call TRBJ2-1; 10 bases line up with TRBD1. The CDR3 loop is CSVMRGTGATNEQFF. The CDR3 DNA reads TGCAGCGTCATGAGGGGGACAGGGGCCACCAATGAGCAGTTCTTC.